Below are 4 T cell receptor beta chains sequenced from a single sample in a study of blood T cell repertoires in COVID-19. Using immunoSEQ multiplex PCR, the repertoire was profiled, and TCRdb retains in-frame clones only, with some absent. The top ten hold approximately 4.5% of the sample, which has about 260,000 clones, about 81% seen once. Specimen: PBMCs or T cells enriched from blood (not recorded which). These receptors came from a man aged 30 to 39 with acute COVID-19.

The CDR3 spells CASSAEGAGAETQYF. The CDR3 bases are TGTGCCAGCAGCGCCGAAGGGGCGGGAGCAGAGACCCAGTACTTC. The V gene is TRBV7-2, the J gene TRBJ2-5; 7 bases match TRBD2. Per germline, CDR1 SGHTA and CDR2 FQGNSA. The J segment lost 4 bases and the V segment lost 5 bases, leaving 10 bases of the junction unmatched. CDR3 size: 15 residues.

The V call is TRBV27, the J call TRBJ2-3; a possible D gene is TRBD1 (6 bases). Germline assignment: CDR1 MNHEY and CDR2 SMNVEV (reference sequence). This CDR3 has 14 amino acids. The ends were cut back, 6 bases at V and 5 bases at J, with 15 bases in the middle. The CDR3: CASSLTGSRDTQYF. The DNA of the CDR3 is TGTGCCAGCAGCCTCACAGGGTCTAGAGATACGCAGTATTTT.

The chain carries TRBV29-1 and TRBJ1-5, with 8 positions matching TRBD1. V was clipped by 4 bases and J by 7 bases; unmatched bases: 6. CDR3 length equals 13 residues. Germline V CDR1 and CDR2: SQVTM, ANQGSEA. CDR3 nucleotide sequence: TGCAGCGTTGCAGGGGGCGTAAACCAGCCCCAGCATTTT. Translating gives CSVAGGVNQPQHF.

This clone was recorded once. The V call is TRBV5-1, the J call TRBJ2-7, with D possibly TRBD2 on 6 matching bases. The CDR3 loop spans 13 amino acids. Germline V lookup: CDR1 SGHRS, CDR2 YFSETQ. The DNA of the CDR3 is TGTGCCAGCAGCCTATGGACTAAAACCGAGCAGTACGTC. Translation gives CASSLWTKTEQYV.